This TCR beta chain was obtained from a study of identical twins. One entry per CDR3 protein, called by TCRdb with MiXCR from the 5' RACE reads. The sample carries roughly 770,000 distinct CDR3 sequences, roughly 18% recorded once. Study-wide results and caveats: Alpha sequences that were out-of-frame and twin-shared showed an excess of low generation probability.

V was clipped by 11 bases and J by 2 bases, with 16 bases between them. The CDR3 consists of 13 residues. This clonotype was observed a handful of times. What it recognizes is unknown. The data were also submitted as part of a second study, on T cells expressing NK-cell markers. From that report: Once again these clonotypes came out on top in the CD3+CD56-NKG2C+ fraction of several donors.

Sequencing was performed on PBMCs. The chain recombines TRBV12-3 or TRBV12-4 with TRBJ2-7; the D is unclear. The clonotype was recovered from a woman aged 18 to 35 in good health. The CDR3 protein is CACRYDVAYEQYF. The CDR3 DNA sequence: TGTGCCTGCCGTTACGATGTTGCCTACGAGCAGTACTTC.